The clone carrying this T cell receptor (beta chain) has ten or more counts. Trimming cost V 1 base and J 0 bases, with 7 bases left between them. CDR1 and CDR2 (germline): DFQATT, SNEGSKA (reference sequence). The CDR3 sequence is 14 residues long. Described time point: patch test 2, 6 weeks after DPC sensitization. The treatment: therapeutic diphenylcyclopropenone sensitization with weekly scalp DPC. This sample was included in a study of human T cells and chemical hapten exposure. The library labeled individual cDNA molecules by adding unique molecular identifiers to them. TCRdb processed the RACE reads anew with MiXCR; each CDR3 protein has one entry. The sample includes 65,000 to 100,000 distinct CDR3 sequences, more than 6.5% of them seen just once.

The starting material was whole blood, obtained in connection with sensitization to the hapten diphenylcyclopropenone (DPC). The V and J genes are TRBV20-1 and TRBJ1-5; weak D call: TRBD1 (5 bases). The source of this sequence is a woman between 25 and 40 years old with alopecia areata. Some clones in this sample may be carry-over from other donors' samples. This chain's CDR3 is CSARVGTSNQPQHF. The CDR3 DNA reads as TGCAGTGCTAGAGTAGGGACTAGCAATCAGCCCCAGCATTTT.